The 14 T cell receptor beta chains presented below share a single source sample, sequenced in a study of blood T cell repertoires in COVID-19. Only in-frame clones appear in the TCRdb table, and some are missing; sequencing was by immunoSEQ multiplex PCR. The table includes 50,000 to 75,000 clones, roughly 85% detected once. Source material: peripheral blood. These receptors all stem from a man aged 55 to 70 with acute or convalescent COVID-19.

V is TRBV18 and J is TRBJ2-7; D is possibly TRBD1 (6 bases). CDR1 is KGHSH, CDR2 LQKENI, per germline. The CDR3 has 13 amino acids. V dropped 5 bases and J dropped 1 base, with 9 bases sitting between them. DNA of the CDR3: TGTGCCAGCTCAGCTGGACAGTCCTACGAGCAGTACTTC. Its translation is CASSAGQSYEQYF.

This clone qualifies as medium-sized (0.01 to 0.1%). The V gene is TRBV18, the J gene TRBJ1-4; D possibly corresponds to TRBD1 (5 bases). Germline values: CDR1 KGHSH, CDR2 LQKENI. This CDR3 has 13 amino acids. Trimming pared 8 bases from V and 8 bases from J, leaving 15 bases between. In DNA form, the CDR3 reads TGTGCCAGCAGCCAAGACAGTTACGAAAAACTGTTTTTT. This sequence encodes CASSQDSYEKLFF.

There are a few counts of this clone. The chain carries TRBV7-2 and TRBJ1-2; D gene uncertain. Trimming removed 2 bases at V and 1 base at J, with 8 bases between. The CDR3 spans 14 residues. Germline V gene lookup returns CDR1 SGHTA and CDR2 FQGNSA. The CDR3 DNA sequence: TGTGCCAGCAGCTTATCGACAAGTAACTATGGCTACACCTTC. Translated: CASSLSTSNYGYTF.

The chain has TRBV9 and TRBJ2-5, with TRBD2 identical over 8 bases. In germline, CDR1 is SGDLS, CDR2 YYNGEE. V shed 6 bases and J 4 bases; nucleotides not matched to a gene: 8. The CDR3 covers 14 residues. The CDR3 nucleotides are TGTGCCAGCAACGCGGGAGGCGAGGGAGAGACCCAGTACTTC. This translates into CASNAGGEGETQYF.

The V gene is TRBV20-1, the J gene TRBJ1-4; 9 bases are a match to TRBD1. Germline V lookup: CDR1 DFQATT, CDR2 SNEGSKA (reference sequence). This CDR3 is 15 amino acids long. With V trimmed by 3 bases and J by 10 bases, 12 bases remained unmatched. The CDR3 nucleotides read TGCAGTGCTAGTGCGGCGGGACAGGGACGTGGAAAACTGTTTTTT. Translation gives CSASAAGQGRGKLFF.

This clone was counted between two and nine times. The chain recombines TRBV2 with TRBJ2-2; D unresolved. Germline V CDR1 and CDR2: SNHLY, FYNNEI. Trimming took off 3 bases at V and 3 bases at J, with 5 bases between the two ends. The CDR3 is made up of 13 amino acids. DNA for the CDR3: TGTGCCAGCAGTGAGAGCTACACCGGGGAGCTGTTTTTT. Translation: CASSESYTGELFF.

On this clone itself: A junction boundary mismatches the germline segment, possibly from a read error. The DNA of the CDR3 is TGTGCTAGCAGCTCCGGGACTACTCAAGAGACCCAGTACTTC. It specifies CASSSGTTQETQYF. V is TRBV7-7 and J is TRBJ2-5; 7 bases fit TRBD2. The CDR3 extends over 14 amino acids. Germline V lookup: CDR1 SSHAT, CDR2 FNYEAQ (reference sequence).

CDR3 loop: CASSSPPWAGQGSYEQYF. CDR3 DNA: TGTGCCAGCAGCTCCCCCCCCTGGGCAGGCCAGGGGTCCTACGAGCAGTACTTC. The chain carries TRBV7-9 and TRBJ2-7, with a tentative D call TRBD1 (6 bases). Between the trimmed V and J ends, which lost 4 bases and 1 base, there was a span of 23 bases. Looked up from germline, CDR1 is SEHNR and CDR2 is FQNEAQ (reference sequence). The CDR3 is made up of 18 amino acids.

This chain uses TRBV28 with TRBJ1-2; TRBD1 agrees at 9 bases. The CDR3 loop spans 14 amino acids. Germline V gene data show CDR1 as MDHEN and CDR2 as SYDVKM. Losses at the gene ends were 4 bases for V and 6 bases for J; bases not matched to a gene: 6. CDR3 sequence (DNA): TGTGCCAGCAGTTCCTCCGGGACAGGGAATGGCTACACCTTC. Amino acid sequence: CASSSSGTGNGYTF.

The V gene is TRBV19, the J gene TRBJ1-1, with 8 bases matching TRBD1. V was clipped by 4 bases and J by 6 bases; unmatched bases: 13. The V gene's germline CDR1 is LNHDA and CDR2 SQIVND (reference sequence). The CDR3 has 16 residues. For the CDR3, the DNA is TGTGCCAGTAGTAAAAGGGACAGGCCCCTCAGCCCTGAAGCTTTCTTT. It encodes CASSKRDRPLSPEAFF. Supplemented by reference TRBV19 and TRBJ1-1, the full variable domain reads DGGITQSPKYLFRKEGQNVTLSCEQNLNHDAMYWYRQDPGQGLRLIYYSQIVNDFQKGDIAEGYSVSREKKESFPLTVTSAQKNPTAFYLCASSKRDRPLSPEAFFGQGTRLTVV.

The chain carries TRBV29-1 and TRBJ1-1; D may be TRBD1 (6 bases). Per the germline V gene, CDR1 is SQVTM and CDR2 is ANQGSEA. The CDR3 sequence is 15 residues long. V was trimmed by 6 bases and J by 5 bases, leaving 22 bases between them. The CDR3 sequence: CSVAAGAQGPTEAFF. The CDR3 coding sequence is TGCAGCGTCGCGGCCGGGGCCCAGGGGCCTACTGAAGCTTTCTTT.

This clone was observed once. V is TRBV5-4 and J is TRBJ1-2; 7 bases agree with TRBD1. The germline CDR1 and CDR2 sequences are SGHNT and YYREEE (reference sequence). J was trimmed by 5 bases and V by 0 bases; bases with no gene match: 4. There are 14 residues in the CDR3. In DNA form, the CDR3 reads TGTGCCAGCAGCTTGGATGACAGGGAATATGGCTACACCTTC. The encoded protein is CASSLDDREYGYTF.

The V and J genes are TRBV2 and TRBJ2-3; D perhaps matches TRBD2 (6 bases). This CDR3 comprises 14 residues. Germline V gives CDR1 SNHLY, CDR2 FYNNEI. Trimming pared 6 bases from V and 4 bases from J, leaving 14 bases between. CDR3 sequence (DNA): TGTGCCAGCAGCAACGGAGGGTTCGCAGATACGCAGTATTTT. It specifies CASSNGGFADTQYF. Looking up the rest from reference TRBV2 and TRBJ2-3 gives the full variable domain: EPEVTQTPSHQVTQMGQEVILRCVPISNHLYFYWYRQILGQKVEFLVSFYNNEISEKSEIFDDQFSVERPDGSNFTLKIRSTKLEDSAMYFCASSNGGFADTQYFGPGTRLTVL.

The genes are TRBV27 and TRBJ2-3; D unclear. Trimming left V 6 bases short and J 6 bases short, with 13 bases between. Germline V gene sequence: CDR1 MNHEY, CDR2 SMNVEV (reference sequence). The CDR3 has 13 residues. The CDR3 region has the DNA TGTGCCAGCAGCCCCCGGGTTGGGGATACGCAGTATTTT. Translating gives CASSPRVGDTQYF.